At least ten counts were recorded for the clone carrying this T cell receptor beta chain. Its antigen is currently unknown. Arm-PCR of CDR3 regions with iRepertoire HTBI primers generated TCR beta libraries. TCRdb reprocessed the multiplex PCR reads via MiXCR and lists one record per CDR3 protein. The sample lists hundreds of thousands of distinct CDR3 sequences; approximately 15% were seen once. The data belong to a study of regulatory T cells in long-lasting Graves disease. Study results and limitations: There were preferences for TRBV28, TRBJ1-2 and TRBJ2-5 in persistent disease.

Trimming stripped 5 bases from V and 3 bases from J, with 4 bases between. The CDR3 contains 11 residues. CDR1 DFQATT and CDR2 SNEGSKA come from the germline V gene (reference sequence). As for time point: newly diagnosed GD, antithyroid drugs for less than 3 months. Preparation of the TCR library used RNA extracted from PBMCs. This same sample was also part of a study on T cells in Graves' hyperthyroidism and ophthalmopathy.

This sample comprised peripheral blood mononuclear cells (PBMCs), obtained at new diagnosis, from a patient treated with antithyroid drugs. The rearrangement joins TRBV20-1 to TRBJ2-2; D not certain. The TCR was taken from a middle-aged man with Graves disease. The CDR3 is CSAWDTGELFF. The DNA for the CDR3 is TGCAGTGCTTGGGACACCGGGGAGCTGTTTTTT.